The source of this T cell receptor beta chain is a study of molecular identifiers for immune sequencing clone quantification. Study-level points and caveats: Reportedly, one cell's Jurkat TCR RNA was detected within 1,200,000 naive CD8 cells.

Sorting selected naive CD8 T cells with a CD8+CD4-CCR7+CD45RA+ phenotype. This clonotype has ten or more counts. Its target is not known. CDR1 is SGHVS, CDR2 FQNEAQ, per germline. CDR3 size: 15 residues. The V end lost 5 bases, the J end lost 5 bases, and 16 bases lay between the germline ends. TCRdb redid the calling of the PCR reads with MiXCR, one entry per CDR3 protein. The sample yields about 320,000 distinct CDR3 sequences, 20% to 25% seen once. The source is a human donor in good health. Some libraries in this study had Jurkat cell RNA spiked in. Sequenced material: naive CD8+ T cells from blood, with Jurkat cell RNA spiked in. Subset indicated: FACS-sorted CD8+CD4-CCR7+CD45RA+ naive T cells. The chain carries TRBV7-8 and TRBJ2-1; either TRBD1 or TRBD2 may fit D (5 bases each). For the CDR3, the DNA is TGTGCCAGCAGCCCAACATCCGGGACCCACAATGAGCAGTTCTTC. It codes for CASSPTSGTHNEQFF.